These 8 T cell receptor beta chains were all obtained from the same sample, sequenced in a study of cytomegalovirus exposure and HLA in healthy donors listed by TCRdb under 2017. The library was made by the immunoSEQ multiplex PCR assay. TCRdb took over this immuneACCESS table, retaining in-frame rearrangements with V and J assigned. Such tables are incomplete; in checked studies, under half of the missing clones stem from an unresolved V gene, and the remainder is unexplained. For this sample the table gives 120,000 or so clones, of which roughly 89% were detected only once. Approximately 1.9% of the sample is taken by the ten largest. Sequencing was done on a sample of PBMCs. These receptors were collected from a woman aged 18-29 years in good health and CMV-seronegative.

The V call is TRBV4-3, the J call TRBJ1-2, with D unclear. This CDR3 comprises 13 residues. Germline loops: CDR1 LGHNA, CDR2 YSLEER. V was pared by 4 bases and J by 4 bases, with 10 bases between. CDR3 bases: TGCGCCAGCAGCCCTCGAGCCCGCTATGGCTACACCTTC. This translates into CASSPRARYGYTF.

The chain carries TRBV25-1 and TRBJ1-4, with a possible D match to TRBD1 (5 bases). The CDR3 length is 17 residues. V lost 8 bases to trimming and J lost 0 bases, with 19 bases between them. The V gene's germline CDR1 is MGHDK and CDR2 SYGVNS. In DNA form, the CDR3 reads TGTGCCAGCTCCTCCAGTAGGGGCATCACAACTAATGAAAAACTGTTTTTT. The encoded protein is CASSSSRGITTNEKLFF. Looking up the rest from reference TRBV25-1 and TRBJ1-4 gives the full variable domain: EADIYQTPRYLVIGTGKKITLECSQTMGHDKMYWYQQDPGMELHLIHYSYGVNSTEKGDLSSESTVSRIRTEHFPLTLESARPSHTSQYLCASSSSRGITTNEKLFFGSGTQLSVL.

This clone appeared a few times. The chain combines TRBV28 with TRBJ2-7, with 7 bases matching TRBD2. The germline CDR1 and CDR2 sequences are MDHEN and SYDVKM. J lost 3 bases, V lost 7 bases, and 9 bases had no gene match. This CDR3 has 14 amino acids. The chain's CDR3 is CASTEVGGSYEQYF. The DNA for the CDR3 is TGTGCCAGCACCGAGGTGGGCGGGAGCTACGAGCAGTACTTC.

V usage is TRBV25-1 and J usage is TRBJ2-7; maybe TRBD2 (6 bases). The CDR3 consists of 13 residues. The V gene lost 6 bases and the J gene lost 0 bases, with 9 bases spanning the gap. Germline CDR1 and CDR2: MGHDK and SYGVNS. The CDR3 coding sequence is TGTGCCAGCAGACCGGGACTCTCCTACGAGCAGTACTTC. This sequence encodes CASRPGLSYEQYF.

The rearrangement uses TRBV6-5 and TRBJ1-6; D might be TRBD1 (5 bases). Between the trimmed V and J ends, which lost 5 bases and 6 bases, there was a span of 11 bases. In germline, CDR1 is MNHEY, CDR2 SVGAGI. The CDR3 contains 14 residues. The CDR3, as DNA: TGTGCCAGCAGTCAGACGGGACTTAATTCACCCCTCCACTTT. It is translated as CASSQTGLNSPLHF.

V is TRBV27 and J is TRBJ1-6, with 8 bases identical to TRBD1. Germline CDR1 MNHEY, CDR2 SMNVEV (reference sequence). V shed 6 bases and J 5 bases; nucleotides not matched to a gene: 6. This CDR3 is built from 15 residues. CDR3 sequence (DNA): TGTGCCAGCAGGCCCGGGACAGGCAATAATTCACCCCTCCACTTT. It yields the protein CASRPGTGNNSPLHF.

CDR3 nucleotide sequence: TGTGCCAGCAGCTCCGGACAGGGAGTGAACACTGAAGCTTTCTTT. This translates into CASSSGQGVNTEAFF. This chain uses TRBV7-9 with TRBJ1-1; 8 nucleotides agree with TRBD1. Germline CDR1 reads SEHNR; CDR2 reads FQNEAQ (reference sequence). This CDR3 has 15 amino acids. V shed 4 bases and J 0 bases; nucleotides not matched to a gene: 4.

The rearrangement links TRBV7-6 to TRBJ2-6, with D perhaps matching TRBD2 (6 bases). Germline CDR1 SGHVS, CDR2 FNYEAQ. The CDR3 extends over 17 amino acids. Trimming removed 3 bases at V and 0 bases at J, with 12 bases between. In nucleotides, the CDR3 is TGTGCCAGCAGCTTCCGGGAGCCTACCTCTGGGGCCAACGTCCTGACTTTC. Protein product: CASSFREPTSGANVLTF.